The subject of this entry is one T cell receptor beta chain. This table comes from immunoSEQ multiplex PCR, and its TCRdb copy is limited to in-frame clones, with some not included. The table lists tens of thousands of clones, more than 85% of them singletons, with 0.35% to 0.4% in the top ten. These data belong to a study of technical replicates of blood from a few donors. The germline CDR1 and CDR2 sequences are WSHSY and SAAADI. J was trimmed by 2 bases and V by 6 bases; bases with no gene match: 1. CDR3 length equals 16 residues. What was sequenced was T cells isolated from PBMCs. The V gene is TRBV10-2, the J gene TRBJ2-1; 16 positions agree with TRBD2. This receptor was identified in a human donor in good health. The CDR3 DNA sequence: TGCGCCAGCAGCGGGACTAGCGGGAGGGCCTACAATGAGCAGTTCTTC. Translation: CASSGTSGRAYNEQFF.